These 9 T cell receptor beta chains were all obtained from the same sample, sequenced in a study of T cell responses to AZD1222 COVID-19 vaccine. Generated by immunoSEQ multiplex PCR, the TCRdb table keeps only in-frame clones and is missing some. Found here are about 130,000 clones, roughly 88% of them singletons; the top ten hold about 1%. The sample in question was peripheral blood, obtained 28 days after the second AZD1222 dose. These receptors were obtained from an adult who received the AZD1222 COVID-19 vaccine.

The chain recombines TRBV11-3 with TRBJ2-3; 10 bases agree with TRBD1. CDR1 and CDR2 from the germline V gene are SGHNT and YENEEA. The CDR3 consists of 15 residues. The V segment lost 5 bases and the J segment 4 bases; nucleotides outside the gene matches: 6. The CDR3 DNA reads TGTGCCAGCAGCCACAGACAGGGGGCTTCAGATACGCAGTATTTT. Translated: CASSHRQGASDTQYF.

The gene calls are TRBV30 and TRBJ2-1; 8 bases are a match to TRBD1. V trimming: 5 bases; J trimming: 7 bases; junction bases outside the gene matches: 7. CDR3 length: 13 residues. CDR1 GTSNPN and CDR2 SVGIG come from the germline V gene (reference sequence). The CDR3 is CAWGEWTGNEQFF. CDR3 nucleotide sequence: TGTGCCTGGGGGGAATGGACAGGGAATGAGCAGTTCTTC.

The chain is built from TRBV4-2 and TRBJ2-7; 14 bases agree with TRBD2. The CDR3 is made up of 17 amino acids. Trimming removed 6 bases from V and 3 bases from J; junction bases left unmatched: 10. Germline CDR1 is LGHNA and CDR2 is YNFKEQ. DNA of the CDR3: TGTGCCAGCAGGCGCGCTGCGGGGACTAGCGGGAGCTACGAGCAGTACTTC. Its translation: CASRRAAGTSGSYEQYF.

CDR3 region: CASSPGQAATNEKLFF. DNA for the CDR3: TGTGCCAGCTCACCGGGACAGGCCGCAACTAATGAAAAACTGTTTTTT. The rearrangement links TRBV18 to TRBJ1-4, with TRBD1 matching over 8 bases. This CDR3 contains 16 residues. Germline trimming cut 3 bases from V and 0 bases from J; bases unmatched to any gene: 3. Per the germline V gene, CDR1 is KGHSH and CDR2 is LQKENI.

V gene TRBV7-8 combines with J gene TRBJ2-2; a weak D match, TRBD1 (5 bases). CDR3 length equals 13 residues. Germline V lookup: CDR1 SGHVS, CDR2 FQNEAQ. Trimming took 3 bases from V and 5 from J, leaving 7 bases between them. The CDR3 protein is CASSFRQTGELFF. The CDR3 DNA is TGTGCCAGCAGCTTTCGACAGACCGGGGAGCTGTTTTTT. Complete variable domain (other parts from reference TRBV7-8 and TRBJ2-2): GAGVSQSPRYKVAKRGQDVALRCDPISGHVSLFWYQQALGQGPEFLTYFQNEAQLDKSGLPSDRFFAERPEGSVSTLKIQRTQQEDSAVYLCASSFRQTGELFFGEGSRLTVL.

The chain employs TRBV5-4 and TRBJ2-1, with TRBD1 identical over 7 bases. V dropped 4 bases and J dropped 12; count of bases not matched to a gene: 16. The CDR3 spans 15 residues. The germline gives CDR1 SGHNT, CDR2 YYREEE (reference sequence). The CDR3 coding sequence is TGTGCCAGCAGCCCTCGGACAGGTATCAATGAAGGGCAGTTCTTC. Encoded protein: CASSPRTGINEGQFF.

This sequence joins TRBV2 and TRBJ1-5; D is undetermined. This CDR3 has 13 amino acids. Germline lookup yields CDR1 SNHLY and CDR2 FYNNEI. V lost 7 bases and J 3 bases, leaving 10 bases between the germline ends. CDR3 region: CASTGGNNQPQHF. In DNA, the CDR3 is TGTGCCAGCACTGGAGGAAACAATCAGCCCCAGCATTTT. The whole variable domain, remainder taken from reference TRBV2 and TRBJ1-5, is EPEVTQTPSHQVTQMGQEVILRCVPISNHLYFYWYRQILGQKVEFLVSFYNNEISEKSEIFDDQFSVERPDGSNFTLKIRSTKLEDSAMYFCASTGGNNQPQHFGDGTRLSIL.

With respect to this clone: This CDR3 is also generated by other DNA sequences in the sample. Written as DNA, the CDR3 is TGTGCCAGCAGTTACTCCAGGGGTTATGGCTACACCTTC. It codes for CASSYSRGYGYTF. The genes are TRBV6-5 and TRBJ1-2; D possibly corresponds to TRBD1 (6 bases). This CDR3 comprises 13 residues. From germline, CDR1 is MNHEY and CDR2 SVGAGI. Trimming stripped 0 bases from V and 5 bases from J, with 7 bases between.

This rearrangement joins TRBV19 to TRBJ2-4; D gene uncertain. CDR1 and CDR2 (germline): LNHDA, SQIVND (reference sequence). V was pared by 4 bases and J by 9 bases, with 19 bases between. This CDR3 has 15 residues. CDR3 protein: CASSRAVDPKGIQYF. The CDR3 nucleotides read TGTGCCAGTAGTAGGGCGGTAGACCCAAAGGGCATTCAGTACTTC. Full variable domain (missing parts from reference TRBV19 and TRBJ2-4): DGGITQSPKYLFRKEGQNVTLSCEQNLNHDAMYWYRQDPGQGLRLIYYSQIVNDFQKGDIAEGYSVSREKKESFPLTVTSAQKNPTAFYLCASSRAVDPKGIQYFGAGTRLSVL.